The rows below give T cell receptor beta chains drawn from one sample of a study of shared clonotypes between healthy human individuals. Some clones are missing from TCRdb's copy, which holds only in-frame ones; the method was immunoSEQ multiplex PCR. The sample consists of approximately 1,500,000 clones, nearly 99% of them appearing once. Sequencing input: naive CD4+ T cells sorted from blood. These receptors all come from a man between 25 and 39 years old in good health. Each CDR3 is given with its conserved first and last residue. A D gene is named only where the DNA matches it firmly. Expanded clones are given a class, and other clones once, few, many or no size at all.

v_call: TRBV18; j_call: TRBJ2-5; d_call: TRBD1; clone_size: .; cdr3_nt: TGTGCCAGCTCACCAGCCAACAGGGGGTATCAAGAGACCCAGTACTTC; cdr3_aa: CASSPANRGYQETQYF
v_call: TRBV5-1; j_call: TRBJ2-3; d_call: TRBD2; clone_size: .; cdr3_nt: TGCGCCAGCAGCGGGACTAGCTTCCCAGATACGCAGTATTTT; cdr3_aa: CASSGTSFPDTQYF
v_call: TRBV7-2; j_call: TRBJ2-7; d_call: .; clone_size: .; cdr3_nt: TGTGCCAGCAGCTTAGTTGGGCTCCACGAGCAGTACTTC; cdr3_aa: CASSLVGLHEQYF
v_call: TRBV18; j_call: TRBJ2-5; d_call: .; clone_size: .; cdr3_nt: TGTGCCAGCTCATTTATGAACCAAGAGACCCAGTACTTC; cdr3_aa: CASSFMNQETQYF
v_call: TRBV4-1; j_call: TRBJ2-1; d_call: TRBD1; clone_size: once; cdr3_nt: TGCGCCAGCAGCCAAGTACAGGGGCTTCAATCCTACAATGAGCAGTTCTTC; cdr3_aa: CASSQVQGLQSYNEQFF
v_call: TRBV9; j_call: TRBJ2-3; d_call: TRBD2; clone_size: .; cdr3_nt: TGTGCCAGCAGCGTAGCGGGGACTAGCGGGAAGTTTAGGGCAGATACGCAGTATTTT; cdr3_aa: CASSVAGTSGKFRADTQYF
v_call: TRBV29-1; j_call: TRBJ1-1; d_call: .; clone_size: .; cdr3_nt: TGCAGCGTCGCTACACACCCGAACACTGAAGCTTTCTTT; cdr3_aa: CSVATHPNTEAFF
v_call: TRBV11-2; j_call: TRBJ2-7; d_call: .; clone_size: .; cdr3_nt: TGTGCCAGCAGCTCAGCGGCCCGGACCGGGGAGCAGTACTTC; cdr3_aa: CASSSAARTGEQYF
v_call: TRBV5-1; j_call: TRBJ2-5; d_call: .; clone_size: .; cdr3_nt: TGCGCCAGCAGTCCGGGACTGTTGCAAGAGACCCAGTACTTC; cdr3_aa: CASSPGLLQETQYF
v_call: TRBV7-2; j_call: TRBJ2-7; d_call: .; clone_size: .; cdr3_nt: TGTGCCAGCAGCTTCCGGGACCCTAGGGACGAGCAGTACTTC; cdr3_aa: CASSFRDPRDEQYF
v_call: TRBV5-1; j_call: TRBJ2-5; d_call: .; clone_size: .; cdr3_nt: TGCGCCAGCAGCCTCCTGTCAGGGGTGGTCCAAGAGACCCAGTACTTC; cdr3_aa: CASSLLSGVVQETQYF
v_call: TRBV27; j_call: TRBJ2-3; d_call: TRBD2; clone_size: .; cdr3_nt: TGTGCCAGCAGTCTCCTTAGCGGGAGTGCCACAGATACGCAGTATTTT; cdr3_aa: CASSLLSGSATDTQYF
v_call: TRBV4-2; j_call: TRBJ2-3; d_call: .; clone_size: once; cdr3_nt: TGTGCCAGCAGCCAAGATTCCCAGCGGTCTATCATCACAGATACGCAGTATTTT; cdr3_aa: CASSQDSQRSIITDTQYF
v_call: TRBV21-1; j_call: TRBJ2-1; d_call: .; clone_size: .; cdr3_nt: TGTGCCAGCAGCAAAAGGGCTCCGGGGACTAGCGGGCCGAAGCAGTTCTTC; cdr3_aa: CASSKRAPGTSGPKQFF
v_call: TRBV9; j_call: TRBJ2-7; d_call: TRBD2; clone_size: .; cdr3_nt: TGTGCCAGCAGCTCGGGGAGGGTTCCCTACGAGCAGTACTTC; cdr3_aa: CASSSGRVPYEQYF
v_call: TRBV7-8; j_call: TRBJ2-1; d_call: .; clone_size: .; cdr3_nt: TGTGCCAGCAGCTTACGGCTCGGGAGATACGACAATGAGCAGTTCTTC; cdr3_aa: CASSLRLGRYDNEQFF
v_call: TRBV28; j_call: TRBJ1-5; d_call: .; clone_size: .; cdr3_nt: TGTGCCAGCAGCTCCTCGAATGGACTCAATCAGCCCCAGCATTTT; cdr3_aa: CASSSSNGLNQPQHF
v_call: TRBV29-1; j_call: TRBJ2-3; d_call: .; clone_size: .; cdr3_nt: TGCAGCGTTGTTCGAACTACGCGAGATACGCAGTATTTT; cdr3_aa: CSVVRTTRDTQYF
v_call: TRBV18; j_call: TRBJ2-2; d_call: .; clone_size: .; cdr3_nt: TGTGCCAGCTCACCCGACCTGAACACCGGGGAGCTGTTTTTT; cdr3_aa: CASSPDLNTGELFF
v_call: TRBV28; j_call: TRBJ1-2; d_call: TRBD1; clone_size: .; cdr3_nt: TGTGCCAGCAGTGTGACAGGGTCCTATGGCTACACCTTC; cdr3_aa: CASSVTGSYGYTF
v_call: TRBV5-4; j_call: TRBJ1-4; d_call: .; clone_size: .; cdr3_nt: TGTGCCAGCAGCTTGCGAGGGGGGAGTGAAAAACTGTTTTTT; cdr3_aa: CASSLRGGSEKLFF
v_call: TRBV5-4; j_call: TRBJ2-1; d_call: .; clone_size: once; cdr3_nt: TGTGCCAGCAGCTTGGGAGGCGTTTCCTCCTACAATGAGCAGTTCTTC; cdr3_aa: CASSLGGVSSYNEQFF
v_call: TRBV19; j_call: TRBJ2-7; d_call: TRBD1; clone_size: .; cdr3_nt: TGTGCCAGTAGCAGCCATGGGACAGGGGGGTTTAACGAGCAGTACTTC; cdr3_aa: CASSSHGTGGFNEQYF
v_call: TRBV19; j_call: TRBJ1-5; d_call: .; clone_size: .; cdr3_nt: TGTGCCAGTAGTATAGTGGTTGGAGGCAATCAGCCCCAGCATTTT; cdr3_aa: CASSIVVGGNQPQHF
v_call: TRBV7-3; j_call: TRBJ2-2; d_call: TRBD2; clone_size: .; cdr3_nt: TGTGCCAGCAGCTCTTTAGCGGGGCTGGGGGCCGGGGAGCTGTTTTTT; cdr3_aa: CASSSLAGLGAGELFF
v_call: TRBV2; j_call: TRBJ1-1; d_call: TRBD1; clone_size: .; cdr3_nt: TGTGCCAGCATCACAGGGGGCTTAGGGAACACTGAAGCTTTCTTT; cdr3_aa: CASITGGLGNTEAFF